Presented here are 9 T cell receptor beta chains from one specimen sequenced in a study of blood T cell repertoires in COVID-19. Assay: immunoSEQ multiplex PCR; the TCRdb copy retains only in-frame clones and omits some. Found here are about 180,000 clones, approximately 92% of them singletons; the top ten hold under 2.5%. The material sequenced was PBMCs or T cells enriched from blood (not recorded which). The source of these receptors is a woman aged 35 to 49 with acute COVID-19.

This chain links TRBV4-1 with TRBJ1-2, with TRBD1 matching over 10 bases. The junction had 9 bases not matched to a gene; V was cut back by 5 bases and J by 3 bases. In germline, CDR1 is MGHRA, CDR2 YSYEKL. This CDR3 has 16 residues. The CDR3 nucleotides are TGCGCCAGCAGCGCCCGGACAGGGGGTCAAGACTATGGCTACACCTTC. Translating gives CASSARTGGQDYGYTF.

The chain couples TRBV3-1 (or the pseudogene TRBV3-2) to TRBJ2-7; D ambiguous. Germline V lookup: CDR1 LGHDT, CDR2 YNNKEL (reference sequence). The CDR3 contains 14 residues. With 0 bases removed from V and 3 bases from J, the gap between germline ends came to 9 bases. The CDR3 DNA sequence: TGTGCCAGCAGCCAAGATAGTGGGCGCTACGAGCAGTACTTC. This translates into CASSQDSGRYEQYF.

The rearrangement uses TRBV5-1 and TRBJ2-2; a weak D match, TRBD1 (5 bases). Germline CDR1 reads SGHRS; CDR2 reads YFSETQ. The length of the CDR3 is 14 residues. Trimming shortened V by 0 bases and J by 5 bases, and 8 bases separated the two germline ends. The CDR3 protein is CASSLARATGELFF. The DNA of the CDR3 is TGCGCCAGCAGCTTGGCCAGGGCAACCGGGGAGCTGTTTTTT.

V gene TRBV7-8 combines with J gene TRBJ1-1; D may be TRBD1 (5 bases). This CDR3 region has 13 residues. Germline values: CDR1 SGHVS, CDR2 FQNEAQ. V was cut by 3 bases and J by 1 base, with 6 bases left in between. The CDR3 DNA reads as TGTGCCAGCAGCTTCAGGGAGAACACTGAAGCTTTCTTT. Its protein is CASSFRENTEAFF.

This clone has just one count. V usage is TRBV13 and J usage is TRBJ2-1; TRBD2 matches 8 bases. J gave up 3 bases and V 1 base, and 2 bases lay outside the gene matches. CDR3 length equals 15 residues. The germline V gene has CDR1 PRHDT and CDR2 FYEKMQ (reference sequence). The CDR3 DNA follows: TGTGCCAGCAGCTTAGCGGGGGGGCGCTACAATGAGCAGTTCTTC. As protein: CASSLAGGRYNEQFF.

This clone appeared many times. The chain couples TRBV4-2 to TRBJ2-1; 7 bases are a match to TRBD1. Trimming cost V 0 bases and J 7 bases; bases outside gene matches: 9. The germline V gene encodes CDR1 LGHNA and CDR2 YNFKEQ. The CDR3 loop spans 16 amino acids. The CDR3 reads CASSQDSSGQFNEQFF. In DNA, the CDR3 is TGTGCCAGCAGCCAAGATTCCTCGGGACAGTTTAATGAGCAGTTCTTC.

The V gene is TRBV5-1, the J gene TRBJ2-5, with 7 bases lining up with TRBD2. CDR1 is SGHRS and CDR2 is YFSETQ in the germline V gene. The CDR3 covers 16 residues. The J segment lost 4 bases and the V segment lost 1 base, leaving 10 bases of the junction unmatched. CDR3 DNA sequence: TGCGCCAGCAGCTTGTTTGCGGGAGACCCCCCAGAGACCCAGTACTTC. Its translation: CASSLFAGDPPETQYF.

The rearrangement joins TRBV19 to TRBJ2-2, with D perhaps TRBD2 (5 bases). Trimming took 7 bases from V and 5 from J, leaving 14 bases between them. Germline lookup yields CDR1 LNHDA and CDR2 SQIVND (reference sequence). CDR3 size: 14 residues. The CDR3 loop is CASTWPGGTGELFF. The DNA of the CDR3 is TGTGCCAGTACTTGGCCAGGAGGTACCGGGGAGCTGTTTTTT.

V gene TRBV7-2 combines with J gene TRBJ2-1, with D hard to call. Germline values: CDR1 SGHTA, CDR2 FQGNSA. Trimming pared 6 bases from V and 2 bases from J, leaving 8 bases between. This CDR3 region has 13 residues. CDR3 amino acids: CASSRPAYNEQFF. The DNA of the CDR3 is TGTGCCAGCAGTCGCCCAGCCTACAATGAGCAGTTCTTC.